In this sample, the clone carrying this T cell receptor beta chain turned up many times. TCRdb re-analysed the 5' RACE reads in MiXCR, keeping a single row per CDR3 protein. Of hundreds of thousands of distinct CDR3 sequences in the sample, 4.1% were seen once. The sample originates from a study of T cells after yellow fever vaccination. This TCR came from a man between 18 and 35 years old who received the YFV17D yellow fever vaccine. Sequences were derived from PBMCs, sampled 5 days after the yellow fever booster vaccination.

CDR3 in DNA: TGCGCCAGCAGCTTGGCCCCAGGGGGAATCGACGAGCAGTACGTC. It encodes CASSLAPGGIDEQYV. This sequence joins TRBV5-1 and TRBJ2-7, with 7 bases lining up with TRBD1. J gave up 5 bases and V 0 bases, and 8 bases lay outside the gene matches. The CDR3 totals 15 residues. The V gene's germline CDR1 is SGHRS and CDR2 YFSETQ.